Shown below are 15 T cell receptor beta chains from a single sample sequenced in a study of blood T cell repertoires in COVID-19. Sequenced by immunoSEQ multiplex PCR; TCRdb stores in-frame clones only, minus some. The data contain some 290,000 clones, under 90% of them singletons. The specimen sequenced was peripheral blood. These receptors all stem from a woman aged 25 to 45 with COVID-19, enrolled during active disease.

The rearrangement uses TRBV6-5 and TRBJ2-1; no clear D. From germline, CDR1 is MNHEY and CDR2 SVGAGI. Trimming shortened V by 0 bases and J by 9 bases, and 9 bases separated the two germline ends. The CDR3 has 13 residues. The CDR3: CASSYSSISEQFF. CDR3 bases: TGTGCCAGCAGTTACTCTTCGATCAGTGAGCAGTTCTTC.

The chain couples TRBV7-2 to TRBJ1-6; D gene ambiguous. Germline CDR1 and CDR2: SGHTA and FQGNSA. The CDR3 extends over 12 amino acids. V dropped 4 bases and J dropped 9 bases, with 7 bases sitting between them. Written as DNA, the CDR3 is TGTGCCAGCAGCTCCTATGGTTCACCCCTCCACTTT. Encoded protein: CASSSYGSPLHF.

V is TRBV18 and J is TRBJ2-5; tentative D call: TRBD2 (5 bases). V gave up 2 bases and J gave up 2 bases, with 9 bases separating them. CDR1 is KGHSH, CDR2 LQKENI, per germline. CDR3 size: 14 residues. This CDR3 reads CASSPLSGQETQYF. As DNA, the CDR3 is TGTGCCAGCTCACCATTAAGCGGTCAAGAGACCCAGTACTTC.

V gene TRBV5-4 combines with J gene TRBJ2-1; D gene unclear. The CDR3 totals 15 residues. Germline CDR1 and CDR2: SGHNT and YYREEE (reference sequence). With 4 bases removed from V and 5 bases from J, the gap between germline ends came to 16 bases. The CDR3 sequence is CASSPLPRSDNEQFF. The DNA of the CDR3 is TGTGCCAGCAGCCCCCTCCCTCGGTCTGACAATGAGCAGTTCTTC.

CDR3 nucleotide sequence: TGTGCCAGCAGTTTACTGGCAGGAGGGCAGCCCCAGCATTTT. Protein sequence: CASSLLAGGQPQHF. The rearrangement uses TRBV28 and TRBJ1-5; no definite D call. Germline V gives CDR1 MDHEN, CDR2 SYDVKM. V was pared by 2 bases and J by 7 bases, with 12 bases between. The CDR3 sequence is 14 residues long.

This clone was seen only once. The rearrangement links TRBV7-9 to TRBJ2-3, with D uncertain. From germline, CDR1 is SEHNR and CDR2 FQNEAQ (reference sequence). Deletions cut 0 bases from V and 3 bases from J, with 4 bases between. This CDR3 comprises 13 residues. This CDR3 is CASSLALTDTQYF. The DNA of the CDR3 is TGTGCCAGCAGCTTAGCTCTGACAGATACGCAGTATTTT.

This clone was seen only a few times. The V call is TRBV6-5, the J call TRBJ2-5; 9 bases fit TRBD1. V dropped 5 bases and J dropped 7; count of bases not matched to a gene: 5. The CDR3 contains 13 residues. Germline V CDR1 and CDR2: MNHEY, SVGAGI. For the CDR3, the DNA is TGTGCCAGCAGTCGGGACAGGGAGGGGACCCAGTACTTC. Amino acids: CASSRDREGTQYF.

This sequence joins TRBV27 and TRBJ1-2, with a possible D match to TRBD1 (5 bases). In germline, CDR1 is MNHEY, CDR2 SMNVEV (reference sequence). Trimming removed 4 bases from V and 7 bases from J, with 10 bases in between. The CDR3 length is 12 residues. The CDR3 DNA is TGTGCCAGCAGTTCCCCAGGGTCTGGCTACACCTTC. Protein: CASSSPGSGYTF.

This chain uses TRBV18 with TRBJ2-3, with D possibly TRBD2 on 5 matching bases. The germline V gene encodes CDR1 KGHSH and CDR2 LQKENI. The V end was cut by 3 bases, the J end by 6 bases, with 10 bases between. The CDR3 extends over 13 amino acids. DNA for the CDR3: TGTGCCAGCTCACCCCTACTAGGGGATACGCAGTATTTT. It yields the protein CASSPLLGDTQYF.

The chain recombines TRBV6-5 with TRBJ1-2; a possible D gene is TRBD1 (6 bases). The CDR3 covers 13 residues. The germline CDR1 and CDR2 sequences are MNHEY and SVGAGI. Deletions cut 9 bases from V and 3 bases from J, with 14 bases between. The CDR3 DNA is TGTGCCAGTCAGACAGGAACCCACTATGGCTACACCTTC. Amino acids: CASQTGTHYGYTF.

The genes are TRBV28 and TRBJ1-5, with D possibly matching TRBD1 (6 bases). CDR1 MDHEN and CDR2 SYDVKM come from the germline V gene. CDR3 length: 15 amino acids. The V end was cut by 6 bases, the J end by 8 bases, with 20 bases between. CDR3: CASSTDRTWLEPQHF. DNA of the CDR3: TGTGCCAGCAGCACCGACAGGACCTGGTTGGAGCCCCAGCATTTT.

J is TRBJ2-5 and V is TRBV5-1, with TRBD1 matching 10 bases. CDR1 and CDR2 from the germline V gene are SGHRS and YFSETQ. This CDR3 spans 16 amino acids. Losses at the gene ends were 3 bases for V and 4 bases for J; bases not matched to a gene: 9. In DNA form, the CDR3 reads TGCGCCAGCAGCTCAGGGGACAGGGGAATAGGAGAGACCCAGTACTTC. This encodes CASSSGDRGIGETQYF.

The chain carries TRBV7-9 and TRBJ2-7, with D perhaps matching TRBD1 (6 bases). V lost 4 bases to trimming and J lost 4 bases, with 8 bases between them. This CDR3 has 12 residues. Germline V gene sequence: CDR1 SEHNR, CDR2 FQNEAQ (reference sequence). CDR3 coding DNA: TGTGCCAGCAGCTCAGGGGTATACGAGCAGTACTTC. Amino acids: CASSSGVYEQYF.

The V call is TRBV27, the J call TRBJ1-2; D call uncertain. CDR3 size: 16 residues. Trimming took 3 bases from V and 2 from J, leaving 16 bases between them. Germline V gene lookup returns CDR1 MNHEY and CDR2 SMNVEV (reference sequence). This CDR3 is CASSLTFLGLNYGYTF. CDR3 DNA: TGTGCCAGCAGTTTGACCTTTTTAGGACTGAACTATGGCTACACCTTC.

The chain links TRBV29-1 to TRBJ1-4; tentatively, D is TRBD1 (6 bases). CDR1 is SQVTM, CDR2 ANQGSEA, per germline. The CDR3 is 13 residues long. Trimming pared 4 bases from V and 6 bases from J, leaving 12 bases between. This chain's CDR3 is CSVGGHTDEKLFF. The CDR3, as DNA: TGCAGCGTTGGGGGACATACCGATGAAAAACTGTTTTTT.